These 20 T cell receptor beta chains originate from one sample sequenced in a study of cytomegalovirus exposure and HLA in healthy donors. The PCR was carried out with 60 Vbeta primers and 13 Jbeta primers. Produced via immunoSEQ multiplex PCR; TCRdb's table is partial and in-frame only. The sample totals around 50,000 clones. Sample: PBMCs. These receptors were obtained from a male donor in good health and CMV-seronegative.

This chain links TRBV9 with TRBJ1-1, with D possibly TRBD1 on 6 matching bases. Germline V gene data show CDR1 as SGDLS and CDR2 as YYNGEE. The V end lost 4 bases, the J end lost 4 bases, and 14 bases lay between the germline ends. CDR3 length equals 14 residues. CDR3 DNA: TGTGCCAGCAGCATACAGGGTGACGGCACTGAAGCTTTCTTT. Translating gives CASSIQGDGTEAFF.

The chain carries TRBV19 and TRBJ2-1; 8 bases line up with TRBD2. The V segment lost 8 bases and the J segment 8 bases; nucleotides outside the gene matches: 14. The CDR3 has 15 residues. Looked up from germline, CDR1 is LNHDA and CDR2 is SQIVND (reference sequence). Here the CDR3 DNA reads TGTGCCAGTTTGGCGGGGGGTGGAAGGGTATATGAGCAGTTCTTC. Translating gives CASLAGGGRVYEQFF.

CDR3 sequence: CASSPWRGDGGELFF. The CDR3 region has the DNA TGTGCCAGCAGTCCTTGGAGGGGAGATGGCGGGGAGCTGTTTTTT. This sequence joins TRBV27 and TRBJ2-2; D is possibly TRBD2 (6 bases). V lost 5 bases, J lost 7 bases, and 17 bases lay in between. Germline loops: CDR1 MNHEY, CDR2 SMNVEV (reference sequence). This CDR3 region has 15 residues.

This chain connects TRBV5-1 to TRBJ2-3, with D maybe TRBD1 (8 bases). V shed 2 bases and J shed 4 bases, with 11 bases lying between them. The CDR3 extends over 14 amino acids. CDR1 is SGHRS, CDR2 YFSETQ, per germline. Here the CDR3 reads CASSLQGGPDTQYF. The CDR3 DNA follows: TGCGCCAGCAGCTTACAGGGGGGGCCAGATACGCAGTATTTT.

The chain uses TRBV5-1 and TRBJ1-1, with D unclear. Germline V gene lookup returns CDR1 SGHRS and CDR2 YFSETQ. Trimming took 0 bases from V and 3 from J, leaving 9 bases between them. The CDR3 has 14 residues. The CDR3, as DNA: TGCGCCAGCAGCTTGGGTTCTTTCGACACTGAAGCTTTCTTT. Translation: CASSLGSFDTEAFF.

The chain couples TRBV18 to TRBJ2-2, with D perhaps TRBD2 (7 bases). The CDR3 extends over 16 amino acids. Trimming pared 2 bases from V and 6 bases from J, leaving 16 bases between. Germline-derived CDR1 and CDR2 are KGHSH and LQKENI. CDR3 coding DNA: TGTGCCAGCTCACCAGAGGGGGGGCGAGTCCCCGGGGAGCTGTTTTTT. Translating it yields CASSPEGGRVPGELFF.

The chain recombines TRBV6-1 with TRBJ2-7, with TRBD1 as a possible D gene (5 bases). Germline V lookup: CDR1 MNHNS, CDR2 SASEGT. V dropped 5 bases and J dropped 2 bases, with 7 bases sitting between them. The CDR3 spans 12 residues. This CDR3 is CASSLGAYEQYF. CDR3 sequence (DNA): TGTGCCAGCAGTTTAGGGGCCTACGAGCAGTACTTC.

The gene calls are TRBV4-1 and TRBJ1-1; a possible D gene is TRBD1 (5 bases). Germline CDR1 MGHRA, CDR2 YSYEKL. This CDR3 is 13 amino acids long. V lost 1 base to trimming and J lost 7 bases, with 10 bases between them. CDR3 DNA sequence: TGCGCCAGCAGCCAAGGGGGGGTTAGTGAAGCTTTCTTT. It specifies CASSQGGVSEAFF.

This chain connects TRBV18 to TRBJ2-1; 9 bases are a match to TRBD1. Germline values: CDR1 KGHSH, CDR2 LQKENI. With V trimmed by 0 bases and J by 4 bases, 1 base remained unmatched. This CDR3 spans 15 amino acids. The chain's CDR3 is CASSPPGQGYNEQFF. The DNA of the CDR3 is TGTGCCAGCTCACCACCCGGACAGGGGTACAATGAGCAGTTCTTC. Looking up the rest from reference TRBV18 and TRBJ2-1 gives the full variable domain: NAGVMQNPRHLVRRRGQEARLRCSPMKGHSHVYWYRQLPEEGLKFMVYLQKENIIDESGMPKERFSAEFPKEGPSILRIQQVVRGDSAAYFCASSPPGQGYNEQFFGPGTRLTVL.

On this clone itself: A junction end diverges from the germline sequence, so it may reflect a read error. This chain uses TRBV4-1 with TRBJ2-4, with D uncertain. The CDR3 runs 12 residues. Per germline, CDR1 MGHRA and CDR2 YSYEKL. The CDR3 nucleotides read TGCGCCAGCAGCCAAGAACGGCAGCCACCGAGGTTC. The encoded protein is CASSQERQPPRF.

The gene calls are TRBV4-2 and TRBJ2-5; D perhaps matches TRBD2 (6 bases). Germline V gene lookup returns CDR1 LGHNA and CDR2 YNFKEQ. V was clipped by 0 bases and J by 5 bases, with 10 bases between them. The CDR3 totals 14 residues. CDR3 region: CASSQDAGRETQYF. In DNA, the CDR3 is TGTGCCAGCAGCCAAGACGCAGGGAGGGAGACCCAGTACTTC.

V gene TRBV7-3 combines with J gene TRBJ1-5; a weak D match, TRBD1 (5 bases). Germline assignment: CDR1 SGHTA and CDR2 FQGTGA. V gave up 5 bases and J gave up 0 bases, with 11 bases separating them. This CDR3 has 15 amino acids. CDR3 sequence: CASSMDIYSNQPQHF. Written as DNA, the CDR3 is TGTGCCAGCAGCATGGACATCTATAGCAATCAGCCCCAGCATTTT.

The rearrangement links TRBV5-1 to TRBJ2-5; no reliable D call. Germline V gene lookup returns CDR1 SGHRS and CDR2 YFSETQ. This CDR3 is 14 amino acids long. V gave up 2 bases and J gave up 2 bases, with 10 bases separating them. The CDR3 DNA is TGCGCCAGCAGCTTAGGAGTTCTTCAAGAGACCCAGTACTTC. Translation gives CASSLGVLQETQYF.

CDR3: CASSSQLAYSTDTQYF. In nucleotides, the CDR3 is TGTGCCAGCAGTAGCCAACTAGCATACTCCACAGATACGCAGTATTTT. The V gene is TRBV2, the J gene TRBJ2-3; D might be TRBD2 (6 bases). The CDR3 has 16 residues. Germline V gene sequence: CDR1 SNHLY, CDR2 FYNNEI. Between the trimmed V and J ends, which lost 5 bases and 2 bases, there was a span of 17 bases.

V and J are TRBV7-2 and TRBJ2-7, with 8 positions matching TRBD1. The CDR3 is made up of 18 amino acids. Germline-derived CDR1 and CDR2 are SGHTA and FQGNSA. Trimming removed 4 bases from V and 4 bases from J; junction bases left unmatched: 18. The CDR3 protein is CASSSPSQGEAFGYEQYF. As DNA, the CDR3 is TGTGCCAGCAGCTCCCCCTCACAGGGGGAGGCGTTCGGGTACGAGCAGTACTTC.

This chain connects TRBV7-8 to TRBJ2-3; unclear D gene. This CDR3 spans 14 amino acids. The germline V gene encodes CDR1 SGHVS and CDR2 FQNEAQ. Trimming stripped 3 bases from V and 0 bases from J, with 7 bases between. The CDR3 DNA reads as TGTGCCAGCAGCTTCGACGGGAGCACAGATACGCAGTATTTT. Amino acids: CASSFDGSTDTQYF.

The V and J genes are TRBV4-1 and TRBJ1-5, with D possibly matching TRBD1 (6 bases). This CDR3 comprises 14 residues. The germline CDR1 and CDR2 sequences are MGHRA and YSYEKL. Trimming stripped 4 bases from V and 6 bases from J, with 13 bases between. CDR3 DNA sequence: TGCGCCAGCAGCCTACGACAGGATAGTCAGCCCCAGCATTTT. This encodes CASSLRQDSQPQHF.

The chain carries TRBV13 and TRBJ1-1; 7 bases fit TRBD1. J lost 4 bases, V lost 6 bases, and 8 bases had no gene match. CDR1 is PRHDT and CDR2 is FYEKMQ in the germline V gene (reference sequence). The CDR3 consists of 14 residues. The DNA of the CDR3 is TGTGCCAGCAGTCCTCAACAGGGGTTCACTGAAGCTTTCTTT. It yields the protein CASSPQQGFTEAFF.

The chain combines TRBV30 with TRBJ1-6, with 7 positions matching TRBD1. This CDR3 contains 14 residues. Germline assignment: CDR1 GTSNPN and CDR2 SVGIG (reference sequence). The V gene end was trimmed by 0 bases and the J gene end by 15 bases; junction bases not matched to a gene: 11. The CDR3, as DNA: TGTGCCTGGAGTGTAGGGACAGATCTTGGTCTCCTCCACTTT. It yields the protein CAWSVGTDLGLLHF.

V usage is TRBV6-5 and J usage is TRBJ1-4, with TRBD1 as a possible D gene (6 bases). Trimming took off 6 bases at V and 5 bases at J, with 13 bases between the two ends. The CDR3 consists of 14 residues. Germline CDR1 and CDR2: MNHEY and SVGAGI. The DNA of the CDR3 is TGTGCCAGCAGCTTCAGGGGAAACAATGAAAAACTGTTTTTT. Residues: CASSFRGNNEKLFF.